A selection of T cell receptor beta chains follows, all from one sample in a study of blood T cell repertoires in COVID-19. The assay was immunoSEQ multiplex PCR, and TCRdb's table has in-frame clones only and misses some. The sample includes about 39,000 clones, 91% of them seen just once. Sequenced sample: peripheral blood. These receptors originate from a man in his forties or fifties with active COVID-19. The CDR3 runs from the conserved cysteine through the conserved F or W. A D gene is named only where the DNA matches it firmly. Size tells how often a clone was seen (once, few, many) or the class of an expanded clone, and some rows leave it out.

cdr3_length j_call clone_size d_call v_call cdr3_nt cdr3_aa
11 TRBJ1-4 . . TRBV30 TGTGCCGGCTTCAGGAATGAAAAACTGTTTTTT CAGFRNEKLFF
16 TRBJ2-1 . TRBD2 TRBV12-5 TGTGCTAGTGGTTTGCTTGGCGGGAGCTCCTACAATGAGCAGTTCTTC CASGLLGGSSYNEQFF
14 TRBJ1-6 . . TRBV11-2 TGTGCCAGCAGCTTCGGGAGTTCTAATTCACCCCTCCACTTT CASSFGSSNSPLHF
17 TRBJ1-5 . . TRBV19 TGTGCCAGTAGTATTTTACCTTTATTTGGACAGAATCAGCCCCAGCATTTT CASSILPLFGQNQPQHF
15 TRBJ1-3 . . TRBV27 TGTGCCAGCAGTAGAGACTACAGGGTTGGAAACACCATATATTTT CASSRDYRVGNTIYF
13 TRBJ1-2 . TRBD1 TRBV5-4 TGTGCCAGCAGCTTGGGACAGGGGGTTGGCTACACCTTC CASSLGQGVGYTF
15 TRBJ2-7 . TRBD1 TRBV24-1 TGTGCCACCATCCCCATTGACAGGGAGACCCACGAGCAGTACTTC CATIPIDRETHEQYF
15 TRBJ1-1 . . TRBV2 TGTGCCAGCAACGCAAGATACAGGGAGGGGACTGAAGCTTTCTTT CASNARYREGTEAFF
15 TRBJ1-1 once . TRBV5-4 TGTGCCAGCAGCTGGGAGGGGACCCGGAACACTGAAGCTTTCTTT CASSWEGTRNTEAFF
15 TRBJ1-4 . . TRBV6-5 TGTGCCAGCAAAAACCTACAGGGCTTTAATGAAAAACTGTTTTTT CASKNLQGFNEKLFF
16 TRBJ1-5 . . TRBV19 TGTGCCAGTAGTATCCCCGACAGTCCCCACTATCAGCCCCAGCATTTT CASSIPDSPHYQPQHF
15 TRBJ2-1 . . TRBV7-2 TGTGCCAGCAGCTTAGAGGCGCAGGGCTACAATGAGCAGTTCTTC CASSLEAQGYNEQFF
14 TRBJ1-2 . . TRBV7-9 TGTGCCAGCAGCTTAGTCGCACCTACCTATGGCTACACCTTC CASSLVAPTYGYTF
17 TRBJ2-7 . TRBD1 TRBV23-1 TGCGCCAGCAGGCCACACCCCGGGGACAGGGGGAACTACGAGCAGTACTTC CASRPHPGDRGNYEQYF
17 TRBJ2-1 . . TRBV6-6 TGTGCCAGCAGTCGACCGACTAGAAGCGAAACTTACAATGAGCAGTTCTTC CASSRPTRSETYNEQFF
15 TRBJ2-1 . TRBD2 TRBV2 TGTGCCAGCAGCCCATGGCGGGGGGCCAACAATGAGCAGTTCTTC CASSPWRGANNEQFF
15 TRBJ2-2 . TRBD1 TRBV27 TGTGCCAGCAGTTCTGGGACAGGGGTCACCGGGGAGCTGTTTTTT CASSSGTGVTGELFF